What follows are 19 T cell receptor beta chains derived from one specimen sequenced in a study of beta chain features in type 1 diabetes. The antigens of these receptors remain unknown. Sequencing targeted expressed TCRB transcripts, as all isolated RNA had been reverse transcribed. Assay: immunoSEQ multiplex PCR; the TCRdb copy retains only in-frame clones and omits some. The table shows 500,000 to 650,000 clones, with roughly 12% occurring only once. Study results and caveats: When Type 1 diabetes patients were examined, their TCRB CDR3s proved moderately but significantly shorter in all four CD4+ subsets.

Source material: naive CD4+ T cells from blood. These receptors were taken from a man aged 25 to 45 with type 1 diabetes.

This clone was detected a few times. This sequence joins TRBV18 and TRBJ1-5; 9 bases line up with TRBD1. The CDR3 is made up of 15 amino acids. Unmatched junction bases numbered 1, after V lost 1 base and J lost 3 bases. Germline CDR1 and CDR2: KGHSH and LQKENI. DNA of the CDR3: TGTGCCAGCTCACCACGACAGGGGGACAATCAGCCCCAGCATTTT. This codes for CASSPRQGDNQPQHF.

The genes are TRBV28 and TRBJ2-2; D possibly uses TRBD1 or TRBD2 (6 bases each). Trimming removed 1 base from V and 5 bases from J, with 17 bases in between. Germline assignment: CDR1 MDHEN and CDR2 SYDVKM. The CDR3 totals 17 residues. The CDR3 here is CASSLYSGGGWTGELFF. CDR3 nucleotides: TGTGCCAGCAGTTTATACTCAGGAGGGGGATGGACCGGGGAGCTGTTTTTT.

This clone was seen more than once but under ten times. The chain couples TRBV4-2 to TRBJ2-7; 7 positions match TRBD1. Germline V CDR1 and CDR2: LGHNA, YNFKEQ. V lost 0 bases and J lost 0; bases outside the gene matches: 2. The CDR3 consists of 15 residues. The DNA for the CDR3 is TGTGCCAGCAGCCAAGAGGACAGGAGCTCCTACGAGCAGTACTTC. The encoded protein is CASSQEDRSSYEQYF.

This clone was detected only a few times. The rearrangement links TRBV7-2 to TRBJ1-2; D unclear. V was clipped by 1 base and J by 8 bases, with 17 bases between them. Germline loops: CDR1 SGHTA, CDR2 FQGNSA. The CDR3 covers 15 residues. CDR3 region: CASSLELAGIGGYTF. DNA for the CDR3: TGTGCCAGCAGCTTAGAATTGGCAGGAATAGGGGGCTACACCTTC.

This clone has at least ten counts. The V and J genes are TRBV7-2 and TRBJ2-3; D perhaps matches TRBD1 (5 bases). The CDR3 has 16 amino acids. V was pared by 3 bases and J by 1 base, with 14 bases between. CDR1 is SGHTA, CDR2 FQGNSA, per germline. The CDR3 DNA follows: TGTGCCAGCAGCTTTGCCCCCCTAGGGGGCACAGATACGCAGTATTTT. Translated: CASSFAPLGGTDTQYF.

This chain joins TRBV10-3 and TRBJ2-2; D unresolved. The germline V gene has CDR1 ENHRY and CDR2 SYGVKD. The CDR3 loop spans 14 amino acids. Trimming took off 7 bases at V and 2 bases at J, with 11 bases between the two ends. CDR3 nucleotide sequence: TGTGCCATCAAGCCTAGTCCCAACACCGGGGAGCTGTTTTTT. The encoded protein is CAIKPSPNTGELFF.

The chain carries TRBV7-3 and TRBJ2-3; D is unclear. The CDR3 covers 12 residues. Between the trimmed V and J ends, which lost 4 bases and 8 bases, there was a span of 10 bases. Looked up from germline, CDR1 is SGHTA and CDR2 is FQGTGA. The CDR3 DNA follows: TGTGCCAGCAGCTCCCGTGATGGTACGCAGTATTTT. This gives the protein CASSSRDGTQYF.

This clone was seen only a few times. The chain joins TRBV2 to TRBJ2-7; TRBD1 matches 8 bases. After removal of 4 bases from V and 2 bases from J, the junction contained 4 bases not matched to a gene. The CDR3 contains 14 residues. Germline loops: CDR1 SNHLY, CDR2 FYNNEI. The CDR3 here is CASSGDRIPYEQYF. Written as DNA, the CDR3 is TGTGCCAGCAGTGGGGACAGGATCCCCTACGAGCAGTACTTC.

This clone was detected a few times. This rearrangement joins TRBV4-3 to TRBJ2-7; tentatively, D is TRBD1 (5 bases). Looked up from germline, CDR1 is LGHNA and CDR2 is YSLEER. The germline V and J ends were trimmed by 0 bases and 2 bases, with 8 bases remaining between them. The CDR3 contains 14 residues. CDR3 loop: CASSQDYRPYEQYF. CDR3 nucleotide sequence: TGCGCCAGCAGCCAAGATTACAGGCCCTACGAGCAGTACTTC.

There are a few counts of this clone. The chain combines TRBV11-2 with TRBJ2-7; a possible D gene is TRBD1 (5 bases). The CDR3 loop spans 14 amino acids. Germline-derived CDR1 and CDR2 are SGHAT and FQNNGV. The V and J ends lost 0 bases and 2 bases respectively, with 8 bases between them. The CDR3 sequence: CASSLDAGPYEQYF. CDR3 coding DNA: TGTGCCAGCAGCTTAGACGCAGGGCCCTACGAGCAGTACTTC.

This clone was seen a few times. The gene calls are TRBV9 and TRBJ2-5; 8 bases align to TRBD1. The J call may be incorrect, as the DNA end agrees better with TRBJ2-7. Germline CDR1 reads SGDLS; CDR2 reads YYNGEE. The CDR3 has 14 residues. CDR3 bases: TGTGCCAGCAGCCCGGGGACAGGCCGGGGCGAGCAGTACTTC. Protein sequence: CASSPGTGRGEQYF.

In its sample, this clone was seen a few times. The chain couples TRBV15 to TRBJ1-5, with a tentative D call TRBD1 (6 bases). CDR1 is LNHNV and CDR2 is YYDKDF in the germline V gene (reference sequence). The CDR3 runs 12 residues. V was pared by 5 bases and J by 9 bases, with 11 bases between. The CDR3 here is CATSPGGRPQHF. The CDR3 DNA reads as TGTGCCACCAGCCCCGGGGGCCGGCCCCAGCATTTT. Supplemented by reference TRBV15 and TRBJ1-5, the full variable domain reads DAMVIQNPRYQVTQFGKPVTLSCSQTLNHNVMYWYQQKSSQAPKLLFHYYDKDFNNEADTPDNFQSRRPNTSFCFLDIRSPGLGDTAMYLCATSPGGRPQHFGDGTRLSIL.

This chain connects TRBV20-1 to TRBJ1-2; D gene uncertain. The CDR3 is made up of 11 amino acids. The V and J ends lost 5 bases and 0 bases respectively, with 4 bases between them. CDR1 is DFQATT, CDR2 SNEGSKA, per germline (reference sequence). The CDR3 bases are TGCAGTGCTCCCCCTAACTATGGCTACACCTTC. Encoded protein: CSAPPNYGYTF.

Only a few counts were recorded for this clone. This sequence joins TRBV5-1 and TRBJ2-7; TRBD2 is a possible D gene (5 bases). CDR1 is SGHRS and CDR2 is YFSETQ in the germline V gene. V lost 0 bases and J 0 bases, leaving 16 bases between the germline ends. The CDR3 spans 17 residues. The CDR3 is CASSLVSLVGASYEQYF. CDR3 bases: TGCGCCAGCAGCTTGGTTTCACTAGTGGGAGCCTCCTACGAGCAGTACTTC.

This clone was seen more than once but under ten times. The V and J genes are TRBV4-2 and TRBJ2-1; 8 nucleotides agree with TRBD1. This CDR3 has 16 residues. Germline assignment: CDR1 LGHNA and CDR2 YNFKEQ. J was trimmed by 6 bases and V by 0 bases; bases with no gene match: 7. The CDR3 DNA follows: TGTGCCAGCAGCCAAGATCGGACAGGGCCCCTCAATGAGCAGTTCTTC. It encodes CASSQDRTGPLNEQFF.

This clone has more than one count but fewer than ten. The V and J genes are TRBV15 and TRBJ2-7; 13 nucleotides align to TRBD2. The germline V gene encodes CDR1 LNHNV and CDR2 YYDKDF (reference sequence). This CDR3 spans 17 amino acids. Trimming took 3 bases from V and 9 from J; bases not matched to a gene: 14. Here the CDR3 DNA reads TGTGCCACCAGCAGGGACGCCGGGACTAGCGGGGTCTGGGGGCAGTACTTC. Translated, it gives CATSRDAGTSGVWGQYF. Combining the CDR3 with reference TRBV15 and TRBJ2-7 gives the whole variable domain DAMVIQNPRYQVTQFGKPVTLSCSQTLNHNVMYWYQQKSSQAPKLLFHYYDKDFNNEADTPDNFQSRRPNTSFCFLDIRSPGLGDTAMYLCATSRDAGTSGVWGQYFGPGTRLTVT.

This clone occurred a few times. Its ends do not fully match the called genes, so a read error is possible. The genes are TRBV7-7 and TRBJ2-7; no reliable D call. The CDR3 length is 13 residues. Germline V gene lookup returns CDR1 SSHAT and CDR2 FNYEAQ (reference sequence). The CDR3 DNA sequence: TGTGCTAGCAGCTTAGCCCACTCCTACGAGCAGTACTTC. Translating gives CASSLAHSYEQYF. Variable domain in full (rest from reference TRBV7-7 and TRBJ2-7): GAGVSQSPRYKVTKRGQDVTLRCDPISSHATLYWYQQALGQGPEFLTYFNYEAQPDKSGLPSDRFSAERPEGSISTLTIQRTEQRDSAMYRCASSLAHSYEQYFGPGTRLTVT.

The chain has TRBV28 and TRBJ2-5; no reliable D call. V gave up 6 bases and J gave up 0 bases, with 8 bases separating them. The CDR3 is made up of 13 amino acids. Per the germline V gene, CDR1 is MDHEN and CDR2 is SYDVKM. The DNA of the CDR3 is TGTGCCAGCAGCGGGCCCAACCAAGAGACCCAGTACTTC. Translation: CASSGPNQETQYF.

There are a few counts of this clone. J is TRBJ2-5 and V is TRBV7-8; TRBD2 agrees at 11 bases. The CDR3 totals 17 residues. J gave up 1 base and V 3 bases, and 7 bases lay outside the gene matches. Germline V gene data show CDR1 as SGHVS and CDR2 as FQNEAQ. CDR3 region: CASSFIAGGLGQETQYF. The CDR3 DNA reads as TGTGCCAGCAGCTTTATAGCGGGGGGGCTTGGCCAAGAGACCCAGTACTTC.